The 5 T cell receptor beta chains given below trace back to one sample, sequenced in a study of blood T cell repertoires in COVID-19. Clones were read by immunoSEQ multiplex PCR, and TCRdb kept only the in-frame ones, dropping some. The table shows a few hundred thousand clones, with approximately 89% occurring only once. The sequenced material came from PBMCs or T cells enriched from blood (not recorded which). The source of these receptors is a man aged 35-49 years in a cohort exposed to, infected with or recovered from COVID-19 (not recorded which).

The chain recombines TRBV24-1 with TRBJ2-2, with D tentatively TRBD2 (6 bases). Germline CDR1 is KGHDR and CDR2 is SFDVKD. Between the trimmed V and J ends, which lost 9 bases and 11 bases, there was a span of 9 bases. This CDR3 comprises 10 residues. The CDR3: CATRRGELFF. CDR3 DNA: TGTGCCACCCGGAGGGGAGAGCTGTTTTTT.

Here the CDR3 reads CASSATQGARAGELFF. CDR3 nucleotides: TGTGCCAGCAGCGCAACACAGGGGGCAAGGGCCGGGGAGCTGTTTTTT. The V call is TRBV7-9, the J call TRBJ2-2, with 9 bases fitting TRBD1. CDR1 SEHNR and CDR2 FQNEAQ come from the germline V gene (reference sequence). The CDR3 covers 16 residues. With V trimmed by 5 bases and J by 6 bases, 10 bases remained unmatched.

The chain is built from TRBV4-1 and TRBJ2-5; D uncertain. This CDR3 spans 13 amino acids. CDR1 is MGHRA, CDR2 YSYEKL, per germline. The V gene lost 3 bases and the J gene lost 5 bases, with 10 bases spanning the gap. The CDR3 reads CASSHLDVETQYF. The CDR3 coding sequence is TGCGCCAGCAGCCATCTAGATGTGGAGACCCAGTACTTC.

The chain recombines TRBV19 with TRBJ2-7, with TRBD2 as a possible D gene (6 bases). Germline-derived CDR1 and CDR2 are LNHDA and SQIVND (reference sequence). Trimming stripped 11 bases from V and 3 bases from J, with 17 bases between. CDR3 length equals 13 residues. CDR3: CASQGGVGYEQYF. The DNA of the CDR3 is TGTGCCTCTCAAGGAGGGGTGGGCTACGAGCAGTACTTC.

This clone was seen just once. This same CDR3 is encoded by further DNA sequences in the sample. The chain has TRBV28 and TRBJ2-7, with D perhaps matching TRBD1 (5 bases). This CDR3 comprises 12 residues. V was pared by 6 bases and J by 4 bases, with 10 bases between. CDR1 MDHEN and CDR2 SYDVKM come from the germline V gene. The CDR3, as DNA: TGTGCCAGCAGGGGGCGAAGGTACGAGCAGTACTTC. Amino acids: CASRGRRYEQYF.